One and the same sample provided the 26 T cell receptor beta chains below, sequenced in a study of regulatory T cells in long-lasting Graves disease. Regarding time point: persistent/refractory GD, antithyroid drugs over 5 years with positive TRAb. RNA isolated from PBMCs was used to make the TCR library. According to the study, TCR beta libraries were built with iRepertoire HTBI primers and CDR3-region Arm-PCR. TCRdb re-analysed the multiplex PCR reads in MiXCR, keeping a single row per CDR3 protein. The data hold 400,000 to 600,000 distinct CDR3 sequences, with roughly 21% observed a single time. Material: peripheral blood mononuclear cells (PBMCs), obtained when the disease was refractory, from a patient treated with antithyroid drugs. These receptor sequences come from a female donor with Graves disease.

This chain links TRBV13 with TRBJ2-3; D is possibly TRBD1 (6 bases). This CDR3 has 16 amino acids. V lost 2 bases and J lost 4, with 16 bases in between. Per the germline V gene, CDR1 is PRHDT and CDR2 is FYEKMQ (reference sequence). The CDR3 loop is CASSLTTGIRADTQYF. Here the CDR3 DNA reads TGTGCCAGCAGCTTAACTACAGGGATCAGAGCAGATACGCAGTATTTT.

As for this clonotype: Being one base from a much bigger clone, this may be a read error. The rearrangement uses TRBV5-5 and TRBJ2-7; D possibly matches TRBD1 or TRBD2 (5 bases each). Germline V gene lookup returns CDR1 SGHKS and CDR2 YYEKEE (reference sequence). Trimming pared 6 bases from V and 4 bases from J, leaving 20 bases between. This CDR3 is 15 amino acids long. The chain's CDR3 is CASNNHRDPAYEQYF. As DNA, the CDR3 is TGTGCCAGCAACAACCACCGGGACCCGGCGTACGAGCAGTACTTC.

This chain uses TRBV7-9 with TRBJ2-2; 9 nucleotides align to TRBD1. Germline V gives CDR1 SEHNR, CDR2 FQNEAQ (reference sequence). V dropped 5 bases and J dropped 4; count of bases not matched to a gene: 11. The CDR3 contains 17 residues. The CDR3 reads CASSPWSGTGITGELFF. In DNA form, the CDR3 reads TGTGCCAGCAGCCCCTGGAGTGGGACAGGGATCACCGGGGAGCTGTTTTTT.

The gene calls are TRBV7-2 and TRBJ2-7, with unresolved D. Germline lookup yields CDR1 SGHTA and CDR2 FQGNSA. The CDR3 runs to 15 residues. V lost 5 bases, J lost 2 bases, and 16 bases lay in between. The DNA for the CDR3 is TGTGCCAGCAGCCCCGCGGCTTCGGTTACCTACGAGCAGTACTTC. Residues: CASSPAASVTYEQYF.

This clonotype was picked up a small number of times. The chain combines TRBV2 with TRBJ2-5; D ambiguous. The CDR3 runs 15 residues. Looked up from germline, CDR1 is SNHLY and CDR2 is FYNNEI. The germline V and J ends were trimmed by 6 bases and 5 bases, with 19 bases remaining between them. The CDR3 protein is CASSLESGFGETQYF. In DNA form, the CDR3 reads TGTGCCAGCAGCTTGGAGTCAGGTTTTGGGGAGACCCAGTACTTC.

Ten or more counts support this clonotype. J is TRBJ1-2 and V is TRBV28; 7 nucleotides match TRBD1. CDR1 and CDR2 from the germline V gene are MDHEN and SYDVKM. The CDR3 spans 13 residues. V shed 6 bases, J shed 4 bases, and the junction held 5 bases outside the gene matches. CDR3 sequence: CASSRDRSYGYTF. The DNA for the CDR3 is TGTGCCAGCAGCCGGGACAGAAGCTATGGCTACACCTTC.

This clonotype was counted ten times or more. The chain employs TRBV28 and TRBJ1-3; tentatively, D is TRBD1 (5 bases). V was cut by 6 bases and J by 8 bases, with 14 bases left in between. CDR1 MDHEN and CDR2 SYDVKM come from the germline V gene. The CDR3 sequence is 13 residues long. Here the CDR3 reads CASSPSGGDTIYF. For the CDR3, the DNA is TGTGCCAGCAGCCCCTCCGGGGGAGACACCATATATTTT.

This clonotype was seen many times. The chain couples TRBV28 to TRBJ1-5; D not resolved. Per the germline V gene, CDR1 is MDHEN and CDR2 is SYDVKM. This CDR3 has 14 residues. The V and J ends lost 3 bases and 5 bases respectively, with 11 bases between them. CDR3 loop: CASSFLTGYQPQHF. The CDR3 DNA sequence: TGTGCCAGCAGTTTTTTGACGGGGTATCAGCCCCAGCATTTT.

V gene TRBV4-3 combines with J gene TRBJ2-2; D unclear. The CDR3 has 12 residues. Trimming left V 1 base short and J 8 bases short, with 5 bases between. Germline V lookup: CDR1 LGHNA, CDR2 YSLEER. CDR3 sequence: CASSQGRGELFF. The CDR3 coding sequence is TGCGCCAGCAGCCAAGGCCGAGGGGAGCTGTTTTTT.

This clonotype was seen many times. This sequence joins TRBV28 and TRBJ2-7, with 7 bases matching TRBD2. CDR1 and CDR2 from the germline V gene are MDHEN and SYDVKM. With V trimmed by 8 bases and J by 5 bases, 12 bases remained unmatched. The CDR3 spans 14 residues. The CDR3 DNA is TGTGCCAGCGGGATACTAGCGATGGGCCACGAGCAGTACTTC. It translates to CASGILAMGHEQYF.

The chain joins TRBV6-5 to TRBJ2-1; 8 bases map to TRBD2. CDR3 length: 18 residues. Per the germline V gene, CDR1 is MNHEY and CDR2 is SVGAGI. V lost 3 bases, J lost 4 bases, and 14 bases stayed unmatched. CDR3 coding DNA: TGTGCCAGCAGTTATCCGCGGGGGGCCCTTCGACCTTACAATGAGCAGTTCTTC. Protein: CASSYPRGALRPYNEQFF.

This clonotype occurred many times. This rearrangement joins TRBV28 to TRBJ1-3; D remains ambiguous. The CDR3 is 15 residues long. V shed 1 base and J shed 0 bases, with 7 bases lying between them. Germline V gene lookup returns CDR1 MDHEN and CDR2 SYDVKM. This CDR3 is CASSLSVDSGNTIYF. CDR3 nucleotide sequence: TGTGCCAGCAGTTTATCAGTGGACTCTGGAAACACCATATATTTT. Based on the CDR3 plus reference TRBV28 and TRBJ1-3, the full variable domain is DVKVTQSSRYLVKRTGEKVFLECVQDMDHENMFWYRQDPGLGLRLIYFSYDVKMKEKGDIPEGYSVSREKKERFSLILESASTNQTSMYLCASSLSVDSGNTIYFGEGSWLTVV.

This clonotype appeared many times. V gene TRBV28 combines with J gene TRBJ1-2; possible D gene TRBD1, 5 bases. Per the germline V gene, CDR1 is MDHEN and CDR2 is SYDVKM. CDR3 size: 14 residues. With 7 bases removed from V and 2 bases from J, the gap between germline ends came to 14 bases. The CDR3 sequence: CASIKNPGNYGYTF. The CDR3 DNA reads TGTGCCAGCATTAAAAACCCAGGGAACTATGGCTACACCTTC.

This clonotype was seen ten or more times. The V and J genes are TRBV7-6 and TRBJ2-5, with 12 bases that match TRBD2. V trimming: 5 bases; J trimming: 4 bases; junction bases outside the gene matches: 11. CDR3 size: 17 residues. Germline V gene lookup returns CDR1 SGHVS and CDR2 FNYEAQ. The CDR3 loop is CASSQMVLAGGRETQYF. In nucleotides, the CDR3 is TGTGCCAGCAGCCAGATGGTCCTAGCGGGAGGGAGAGAGACCCAGTACTTC.

The table lists this clonotype with many counts. J is TRBJ1-2 and V is TRBV12-3 or TRBV12-4; D is possibly TRBD1 (5 bases). V dropped 6 bases and J dropped 4 bases, with 27 bases sitting between them. The CDR3 runs 18 residues. DNA of the CDR3: TGTGCCAGCAGCTCCACCCCCCGACAGTCCCCCTCTCTCTATGGCTACACCTTC. This sequence encodes CASSSTPRQSPSLYGYTF.

The chain is built from TRBV2 and TRBJ2-1; 8 bases map to TRBD2. V lost 3 bases, J lost 7 bases, and 5 bases stayed unmatched. This CDR3 spans 14 amino acids. Germline assignment: CDR1 SNHLY and CDR2 FYNNEI. The CDR3 here is CASSETSALNEQFF. CDR3 DNA sequence: TGTGCCAGCAGTGAGACTAGCGCCCTAAATGAGCAGTTCTTC.

This clonotype was seen only a few times. V and J are TRBV9 and TRBJ1-2; TRBD1 matches at 8 bases. Germline V gene data show CDR1 as SGDLS and CDR2 as YYNGEE. The CDR3 is 16 amino acids. V shed 4 bases, J shed 4 bases, and the junction held 12 bases outside the gene matches. CDR3 region: CASSPQGGTGFYGYTF. CDR3 bases: TGTGCCAGCAGCCCCCAAGGGGGGACAGGCTTCTATGGCTACACCTTC.

In its sample, this clonotype was seen a few times. One junction end disagrees with the germline gene, perhaps due to a read error. V is TRBV3-1 and J is TRBJ1-2; D is undetermined. CDR3 size: 13 residues. Germline CDR1 and CDR2: LGHDT and YNNKEL (reference sequence). CDR3 DNA sequence: TGTGTCAGCAGCTCCTCTACGCTGGGTGGCTACACCTTC. Its protein product is CVSSSSTLGGYTF.

The chain couples TRBV7-2 to TRBJ1-2, with TRBD1 matching over 10 bases. V lost 5 bases to trimming and J lost 3 bases; unmatched junction nucleotides: 9. Germline CDR1 and CDR2: SGHTA and FQGNSA. The CDR3 totals 16 residues. CDR3: CASSPFLGQGDYGYTF. The CDR3 nucleotides are TGTGCCAGCAGCCCGTTCCTCGGACAGGGGGACTATGGCTACACCTTC.

The CDR3 region has the DNA TGTGCCAGCAGCTTAGAGCAGGGGAACAATGAGCAGTTCTTC. Translated: CASSLEQGNNEQFF. This chain connects TRBV11-2 to TRBJ2-1; perhaps TRBD1 as D (6 bases). The germline V and J ends were trimmed by 0 bases and 5 bases, with 8 bases remaining between them. The CDR3 sequence is 14 residues long. From germline, CDR1 is SGHAT and CDR2 FQNNGV.

This chain joins TRBV20-1 and TRBJ1-1; D is uncertain. This CDR3 contains 14 residues. V dropped 5 bases and J dropped 0 bases, with 13 bases sitting between them. Looked up from germline, CDR1 is DFQATT and CDR2 is SNEGSKA (reference sequence). DNA of the CDR3: TGCAGTGCTTCTAAGGGTATAGTGAACACTGAAGCTTTCTTT. It translates to CSASKGIVNTEAFF.

The rearrangement links TRBV19 to TRBJ1-4, with D unclear. Trimming stripped 4 bases from V and 8 bases from J, with 11 bases between. CDR3 length: 13 residues. In germline, CDR1 is LNHDA, CDR2 SQIVND (reference sequence). The CDR3 sequence is CASSSLAGEKLFF. The CDR3 region has the DNA TGTGCCAGTAGTAGTCTCGCGGGGGAAAAACTGTTTTTT.

This clonotype was picked up many times. The chain carries TRBV28 and TRBJ2-7; TRBD2 matches 11 bases. The germline CDR1 and CDR2 sequences are MDHEN and SYDVKM. The CDR3 runs to 15 residues. Trimming removed 8 bases from V and 2 bases from J; junction bases left unmatched: 8. The chain's CDR3 is CASGPFSGRAYEQYF. CDR3 nucleotides: TGTGCCAGCGGTCCATTTAGCGGGAGGGCCTACGAGCAGTACTTC.

Details on this clonotype: A read error is likely here: a far larger clone is one base away. The CDR3 region has the DNA TGTGCCAGCAGCCTCCAGGTATACTATGGCTACACCTTC. This codes for CASSLQVYYGYTF. The chain combines TRBV7-9 with TRBJ1-2, with D unresolved. This CDR3 has 13 residues. The V and J ends lost 5 bases and 3 bases respectively, with 10 bases between them. In germline, CDR1 is SEHNR, CDR2 FQNEAQ (reference sequence).

Of note for this clonotype: A read error may be the cause here, since a much bigger clone is one base away. This chain uses TRBV27 with TRBJ2-7; D possibly matches TRBD1 or TRBD2 (6 bases each). The CDR3 is 15 amino acids. V lost 2 bases and J 3 bases, leaving 14 bases between the germline ends. Germline CDR1 MNHEY, CDR2 SMNVEV (reference sequence). The CDR3 here is CASSLGGLGIYEQYF. As DNA, the CDR3 is TGTGCCAGCAGTTTAGGGGGGCTAGGGATCTACGAGCAGTACTTC.

The rearrangement uses TRBV3-1 and TRBJ1-1; 7 bases line up with TRBD1. The CDR3 extends over 16 amino acids. V lost 4 bases to trimming and J lost 6 bases; unmatched junction nucleotides: 14. Germline lookup yields CDR1 LGHDT and CDR2 YNNKEL (reference sequence). The CDR3 nucleotides read TGTGCCAGCAGCCCGAGGGGGCGCGTGGAAAGACCTGAAGCTTTCTTT. This gives the protein CASSPRGRVERPEAFF.